Listed here is a single TCR beta chain. This sample was taken from a study of regulatory T cells in long-lasting Graves disease. Described time point: newly diagnosed GD, antithyroid drugs for less than 3 months. PBMCs were the source of the RNA used for TCR sequencing. This CDR3 contains 14 residues. Trimming shortened V by 8 bases and J by 4 bases, and 18 bases separated the two germline ends. Germline V gene data show CDR1 as WSHSY and CDR2 as SAAADI. The TCR beta library used iRepertoire HTBI primers with Arm-PCR amplification of CDR3. TCRdb reprocessed the multiplex PCR reads via MiXCR and lists one record per CDR3 protein. Among roughly 520,000 distinct CDR3 sequences listed, 12% were seen once. The same sample was also used in a study of T cells in Graves' hyperthyroidism and ophthalmopathy. That report notes: Patients having uncontrolled infection, another autoimmune disease, pregnancy or lactation were not included.

Source: peripheral blood mononuclear cells (PBMCs), taken at new diagnosis, from a patient treated with antithyroid drugs. The J gene is TRBJ2-7, the V gene TRBV10-2, with D possibly TRBD2 on 5 matching bases. This TCR was recovered from a woman between 25 and 40 years old with Graves disease. The CDR3 DNA reads as TGCGCCAGCCGACGTCGGCTAGCAGAATACGAGCAGTACTTC. Translated, it gives CASRRRLAEYEQYF.